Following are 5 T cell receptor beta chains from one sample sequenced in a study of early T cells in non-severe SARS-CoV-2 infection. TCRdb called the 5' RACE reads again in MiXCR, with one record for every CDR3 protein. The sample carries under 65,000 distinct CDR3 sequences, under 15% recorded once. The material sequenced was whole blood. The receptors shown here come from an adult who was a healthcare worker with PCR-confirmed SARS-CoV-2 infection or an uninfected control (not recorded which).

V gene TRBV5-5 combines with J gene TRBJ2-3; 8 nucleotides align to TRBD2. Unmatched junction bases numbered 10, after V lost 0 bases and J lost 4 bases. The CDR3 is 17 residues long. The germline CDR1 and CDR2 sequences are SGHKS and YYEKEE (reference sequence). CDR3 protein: CASSLVSVGRDPDTQYF. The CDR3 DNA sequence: TGTGCCAGCAGCTTGGTTTCGGTCGGGAGGGATCCAGATACGCAGTATTTT.

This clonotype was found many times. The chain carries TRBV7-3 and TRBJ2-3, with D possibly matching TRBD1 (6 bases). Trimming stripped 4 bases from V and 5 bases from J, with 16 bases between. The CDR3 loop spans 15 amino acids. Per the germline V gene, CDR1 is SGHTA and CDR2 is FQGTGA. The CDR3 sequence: CASSSYGTGQDTQYF. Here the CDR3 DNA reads TGTGCCAGCAGCTCCTATGGCACAGGGCAAGATACGCAGTATTTT.

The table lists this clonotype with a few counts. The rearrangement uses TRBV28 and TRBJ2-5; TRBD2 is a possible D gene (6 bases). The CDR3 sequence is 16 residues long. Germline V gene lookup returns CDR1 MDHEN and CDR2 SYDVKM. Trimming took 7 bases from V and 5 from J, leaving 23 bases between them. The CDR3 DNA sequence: TGTGCCAGCACTCCCGGGGGATCCCACCTATTGGAGACCCAGTACTTC. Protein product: CASTPGGSHLLETQYF.

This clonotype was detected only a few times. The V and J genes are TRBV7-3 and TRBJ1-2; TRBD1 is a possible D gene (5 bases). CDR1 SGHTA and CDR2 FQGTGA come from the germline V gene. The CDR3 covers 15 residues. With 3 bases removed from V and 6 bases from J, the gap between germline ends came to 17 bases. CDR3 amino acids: CASSFYHGTVDGYTF. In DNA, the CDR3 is TGTGCCAGCAGCTTCTATCACGGGACTGTAGATGGCTACACCTTC. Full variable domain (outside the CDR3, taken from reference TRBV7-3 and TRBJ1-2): GAGVSQTPSNKVTEKGKYVELRCDPISGHTALYWYRQSLGQGPEFLIYFQGTGAADDSGLPNDRFFAVRPEGSVSTLKIQRTERGDSAVYLCASSFYHGTVDGYTFGSGTRLTVV.

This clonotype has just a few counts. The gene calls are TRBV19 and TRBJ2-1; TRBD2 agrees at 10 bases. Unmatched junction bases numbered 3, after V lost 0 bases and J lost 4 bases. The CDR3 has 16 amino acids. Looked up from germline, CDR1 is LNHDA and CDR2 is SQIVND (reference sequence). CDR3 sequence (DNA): TGTGCCAGTAGTATAGAGGGGACTAGCGAGTACAATGAGCAGTTCTTC. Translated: CASSIEGTSEYNEQFF.